Below, one TCR beta chain is given with its context. Antigen unknown. These data belong to a study of T cell responses to AZD1222 COVID-19 vaccine. On the study more broadly: Analyses pooled second doses at about 4 or about 12 weeks.

Sequenced by immunoSEQ multiplex PCR; TCRdb stores in-frame clones only, minus some. In the table there are fewer than 35,000 clones, more than 85% of which are singletons. The CDR3 length is 15 residues. Germline V CDR1 and CDR2: MNHEY, SVGEGT. With 2 bases clipped from V and 0 bases from J, the junction kept 3 bases outside the gene matches. Study conclusions and caveats: Vaccine-associated CD4 TCRs spanned spike, dominant at 160-218 and 743-854.

Specimen: peripheral blood, collected on day 0 of AZD1222 vaccination. This rearrangement joins TRBV6-2 or TRBV6-3 to TRBJ1-1; 7 bases align to TRBD1. The clonotype originates from an adult in good health. The CDR3 DNA reads as TGTGCCAGCAGTTACAGGGGGCCCATGAACACTGAAGCTTTCTTT. Its translation is CASSYRGPMNTEAFF.